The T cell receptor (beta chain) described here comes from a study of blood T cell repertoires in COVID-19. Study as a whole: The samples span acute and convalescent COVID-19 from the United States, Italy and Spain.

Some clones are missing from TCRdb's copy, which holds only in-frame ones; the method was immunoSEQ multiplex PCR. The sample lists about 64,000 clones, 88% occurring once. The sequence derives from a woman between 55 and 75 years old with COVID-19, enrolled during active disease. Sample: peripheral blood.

In nucleotides, the CDR3 is TGTGCCAGCAAGGGCACAGGGCTCTACGAGCAGTACTTC. This sequence encodes CASKGTGLYEQYF. The rearrangement links TRBV6-5 to TRBJ2-7; a possible D gene is TRBD1 (6 bases). This CDR3 comprises 13 residues. The V gene's germline CDR1 is MNHEY and CDR2 SVGAGI. Trimming took 7 bases from V and 3 from J, leaving 13 bases between them.